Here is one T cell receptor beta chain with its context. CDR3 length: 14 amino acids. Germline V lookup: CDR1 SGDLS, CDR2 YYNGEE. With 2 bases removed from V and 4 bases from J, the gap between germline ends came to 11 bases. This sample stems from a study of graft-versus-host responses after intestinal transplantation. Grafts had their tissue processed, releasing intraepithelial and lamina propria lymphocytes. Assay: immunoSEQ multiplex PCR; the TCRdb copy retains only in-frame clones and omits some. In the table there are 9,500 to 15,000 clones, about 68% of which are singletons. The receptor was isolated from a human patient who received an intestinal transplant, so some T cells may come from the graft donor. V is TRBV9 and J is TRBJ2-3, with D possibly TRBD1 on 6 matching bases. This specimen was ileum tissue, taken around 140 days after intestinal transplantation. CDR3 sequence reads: CASSVIQGSDTQYF. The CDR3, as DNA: TGTGCCAGCAGCGTGATACAGGGCTCAGATACGCAGTATTTT.